This TCR beta chain was found in a study of cytomegalovirus exposure and HLA in healthy donors. Study findings and constraints: Previously analyzed data showed that most TCR beta V segments were productive at a frequency of about 90% or about 30%.

The study ran its PCR with 60 Vbeta and 13 Jbeta primers. Original analysis: Later, 65 million to 85 million unique TCR beta chains were counted in an analysis, and 8.5 million to 13 million of them were shared. Libraries were prepared by immunoSEQ multiplex PCR; TCRdb keeps only in-frame clonotypes and omits some of them. D and trimming come from the DNA, and the V and J calls and clone size come from that table. The sample holds 150,000 to 200,000 clones; roughly 86% are singletons and the top ten take roughly 1.7%. All donors participated as healthy donors of bone marrow. Each donor was nominally healthy when sampled (though unrecorded immune exposures were likely). Between the trimmed V and J ends, which lost 6 bases and 4 bases, there was a span of 4 bases. CDR3 length equals 11 residues. Per the germline V gene, CDR1 is ENHRY and CDR2 is SYGVKD. For this clone: Its antigen remains unidentified.

The V gene is TRBV10-3, the J gene TRBJ2-1, with unresolved D. The source material was PBMCs. The receptor was derived from a woman aged 18-29 years in good health and CMV-seronegative. CDR3 in amino acids: CAISVYNEQFF. For the CDR3, the DNA is TGTGCCATCAGCGTTTACAATGAGCAGTTCTTC.